Presented here are 6 T cell receptor beta chains from one specimen sequenced in a study of T-cell reconstitution after alpha-beta-depleted transplantation in children. During its preparation, the TCRbeta library received unique molecular identifiers. TCRdb passed the PCR reads through MiXCR, listing each CDR3 protein once. The top ten hold 5% of the sample, which has some 830,000 distinct CDR3 sequences, 16% seen once. Specimen: PBMCs, mostly from graft donor cells, collected 360 days after TCRalphabeta/CD19-depleted stem cell transplant. The receptors were sampled from a male patient between 10 and 17 years old who had a stem cell transplant for acute lymphoblastic leukemia, so the T cells may come from the graft donor.

This clonotype has just a few counts. The V and J genes are TRBV27 and TRBJ2-2; D is perhaps TRBD2 (6 bases). V was pared by 5 bases and J by 3 bases, with 16 bases between. The CDR3 is 16 amino acids. Per germline, CDR1 MNHEY and CDR2 SMNVEV (reference sequence). This chain's CDR3 is CASSMLAIRDTGELFF. CDR3 sequence (DNA): TGTGCCAGCAGTATGCTAGCGATCCGGGACACCGGGGAGCTGTTTTTT.

This clonotype turned up a few times. This sequence joins TRBV4-1 and TRBJ1-1, with 10 bases identical to TRBD1. J was trimmed by 5 bases and V by 6 bases; bases with no gene match: 6. This CDR3 spans 14 amino acids. The germline V gene has CDR1 MGHRA and CDR2 YSYEKL. CDR3 nucleotides: TGCGCCAGCAGGGTGACAGGGGGCAGGACTGAAGCTTTCTTT. It yields the protein CASRVTGGRTEAFF.

This sequence joins TRBV7-2 and TRBJ2-1, with 12 bases fitting TRBD2. Germline V gives CDR1 SGHTA, CDR2 FQGNSA. The CDR3 extends over 17 amino acids. J gave up 4 bases and V 3 bases, and 7 bases lay outside the gene matches. The DNA of the CDR3 is TGTGCCAGCAGCTTCATCGGGGGACTAGCGGGTTACAATGAGCAGTTCTTC. It translates to CASSFIGGLAGYNEQFF.

This chain uses TRBV20-1 with TRBJ2-2, with 8 bases lining up with TRBD2. The germline CDR1 and CDR2 sequences are DFQATT and SNEGSKA (reference sequence). Unmatched junction bases numbered 6, after V lost 1 base and J lost 2 bases. The CDR3 length is 16 residues. The CDR3 loop is CSARALLAGNTGELFF. In nucleotides, the CDR3 is TGCAGTGCTAGAGCCCTCCTAGCGGGTAACACCGGGGAGCTGTTTTTT.

The chain carries TRBV3-1 and TRBJ2-7; TRBD2 aligns across 7 bases. CDR3 length: 13 amino acids. CDR1 is LGHDT and CDR2 is YNNKEL in the germline V gene (reference sequence). V shed 5 bases and J 2 bases; nucleotides not matched to a gene: 3. The CDR3 spells CASSKAGTYEQYF. CDR3 bases: TGTGCCAGCAGCAAAGCGGGGACCTACGAGCAGTACTTC.

In its sample, this clonotype was seen a few times. The chain recombines TRBV6-1 with TRBJ2-3; 8 positions match TRBD2. J lost 6 bases, V lost 4 bases, and 15 bases had no gene match. The CDR3 is made up of 17 amino acids. Germline assignment: CDR1 MNHNS and CDR2 SASEGT. Written as DNA, the CDR3 is TGTGCCAGCAGTGCCCCGCGGGGGGACCGCGTTAAGGATACGCAGTATTTT. Protein: CASSAPRGDRVKDTQYF.